This TCR beta chain was sequenced during a study of T cell repertoires in cytomegalovirus infection. Study at large: A matching HLA type, together with CMV infection, was signaled by public TCR beta signatures.

As to this clonotype: Its specificity is not known.

Notes on the study in general: Carriers of CMV and the relevant HLA type were discriminated by public TCR beta frequency.

J lost 4 bases, V lost 3 bases, and 0 bases had no gene match. The CDR3 spans 13 residues. CDR1 is SNHLY, CDR2 FYNNEI, per germline. TCRdb analysed the reads with MiXCR anew, one entry per CDR3 protein. The sample lists roughly 700,000 distinct CDR3 sequences; around 32% were seen once. The receptor's source is a human donor in good health (CMV status not recorded). Some clones in this sample may be carry-over from other donors' samples. This sequence joins TRBV2 and TRBJ2-5; 9 positions agree with TRBD1. The sequenced sample was cultured PBMCs, obtained from culture after CMV antigen stimulation. The CDR3 bases are TGTGCCAGCAGTGAGGGACAGGGAGAGACCCAGTACTTC. Translated: CASSEGQGETQYF.